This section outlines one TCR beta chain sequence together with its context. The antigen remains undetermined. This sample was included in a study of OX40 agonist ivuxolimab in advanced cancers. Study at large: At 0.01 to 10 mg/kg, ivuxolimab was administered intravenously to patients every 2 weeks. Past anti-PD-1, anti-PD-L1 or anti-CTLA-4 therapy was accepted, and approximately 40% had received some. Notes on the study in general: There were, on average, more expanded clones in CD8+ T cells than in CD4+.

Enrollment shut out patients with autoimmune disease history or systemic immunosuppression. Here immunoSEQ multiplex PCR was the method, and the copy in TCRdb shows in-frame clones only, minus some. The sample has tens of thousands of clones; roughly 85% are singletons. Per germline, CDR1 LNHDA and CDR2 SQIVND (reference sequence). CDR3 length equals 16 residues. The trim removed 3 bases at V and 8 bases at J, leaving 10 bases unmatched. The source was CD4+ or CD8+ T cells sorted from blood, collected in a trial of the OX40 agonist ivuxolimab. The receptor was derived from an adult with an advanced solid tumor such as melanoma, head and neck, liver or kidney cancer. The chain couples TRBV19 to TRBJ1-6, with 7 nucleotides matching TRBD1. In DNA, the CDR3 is TGTGCCAGTAGTATGGCCTACAGGGGATTTGATTCACCCCTCCACTTT. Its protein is CASSMAYRGFDSPLHF.